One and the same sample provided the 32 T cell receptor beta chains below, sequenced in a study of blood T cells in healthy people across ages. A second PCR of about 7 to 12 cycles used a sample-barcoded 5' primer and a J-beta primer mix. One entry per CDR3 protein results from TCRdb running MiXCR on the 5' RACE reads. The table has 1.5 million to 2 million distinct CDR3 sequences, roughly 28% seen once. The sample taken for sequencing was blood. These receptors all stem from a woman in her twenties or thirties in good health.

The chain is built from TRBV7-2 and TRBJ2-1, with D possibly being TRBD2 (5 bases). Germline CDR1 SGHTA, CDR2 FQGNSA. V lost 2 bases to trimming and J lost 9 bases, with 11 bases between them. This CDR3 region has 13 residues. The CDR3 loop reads CASSLSPGSEQFF. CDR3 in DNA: TGTGCCAGCAGCTTATCTCCGGGGAGTGAGCAGTTCTTC.

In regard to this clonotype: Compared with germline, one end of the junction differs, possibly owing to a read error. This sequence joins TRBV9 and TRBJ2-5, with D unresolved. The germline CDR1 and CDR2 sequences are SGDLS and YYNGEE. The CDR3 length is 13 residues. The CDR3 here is CVSSVDMGETQYF. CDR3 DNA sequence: TGTGTCAGCAGCGTAGATATGGGAGAGACCCAGTACTTC. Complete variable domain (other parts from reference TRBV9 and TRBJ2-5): DSGVTQTPKHLITATGQRVTLRCSPRSGDLSVYWYQQSLDQGLQFLIQYYNGEERAKGNILERFSAQQFPDLHSELNLSSLELGDSALYFCVSSVDMGETQYFGPGTRLLVL.

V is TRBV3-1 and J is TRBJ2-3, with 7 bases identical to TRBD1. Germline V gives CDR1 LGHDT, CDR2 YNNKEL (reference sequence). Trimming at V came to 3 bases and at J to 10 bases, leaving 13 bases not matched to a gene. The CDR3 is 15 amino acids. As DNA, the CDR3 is TGTGCCAGCAGCCAGGATATTTACAGGGGTAGAGCGCAGTATTTT. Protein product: CASSQDIYRGRAQYF.

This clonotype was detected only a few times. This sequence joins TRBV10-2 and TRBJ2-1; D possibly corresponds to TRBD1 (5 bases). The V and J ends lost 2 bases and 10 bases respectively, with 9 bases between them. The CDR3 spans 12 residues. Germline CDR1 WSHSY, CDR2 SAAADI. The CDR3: CASSEGAEEQFF. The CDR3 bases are TGCGCCAGCAGTGAGGGGGCTGAAGAGCAGTTCTTC.

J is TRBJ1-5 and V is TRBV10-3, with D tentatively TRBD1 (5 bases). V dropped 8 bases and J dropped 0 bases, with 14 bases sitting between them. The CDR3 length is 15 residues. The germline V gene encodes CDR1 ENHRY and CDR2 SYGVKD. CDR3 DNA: TGTGCCATCGGGACCGCGGGGGATAGCAATCAGCCCCAGCATTTT. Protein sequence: CAIGTAGDSNQPQHF.

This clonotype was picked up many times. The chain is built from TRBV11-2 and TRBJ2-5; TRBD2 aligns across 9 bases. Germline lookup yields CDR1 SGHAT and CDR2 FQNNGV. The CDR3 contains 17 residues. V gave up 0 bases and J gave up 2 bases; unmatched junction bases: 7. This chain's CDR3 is CASSLDSGGTYQETQYF. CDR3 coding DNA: TGTGCCAGCAGCTTAGATAGCGGGGGCACTTATCAAGAGACCCAGTACTTC.

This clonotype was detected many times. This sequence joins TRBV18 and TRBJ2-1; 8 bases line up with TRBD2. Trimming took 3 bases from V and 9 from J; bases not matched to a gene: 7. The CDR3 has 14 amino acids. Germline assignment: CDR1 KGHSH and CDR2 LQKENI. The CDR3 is CASSPSGGYGEQFF. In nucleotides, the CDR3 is TGTGCCAGCTCACCGTCGGGAGGGTACGGTGAGCAGTTCTTC.

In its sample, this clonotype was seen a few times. The CDR3 nucleotides are TGCAGCGTTGAAGTGGGGAGTAACACTGAAGCTTTCTTT. Encoded protein: CSVEVGSNTEAFF. The chain combines TRBV29-1 with TRBJ1-1; unclear D gene. The CDR3 is 13 residues long. Germline V gene data show CDR1 as SQVTM and CDR2 as ANQGSEA. The germline V and J ends were trimmed by 1 base and 2 bases, with 8 bases remaining between them.

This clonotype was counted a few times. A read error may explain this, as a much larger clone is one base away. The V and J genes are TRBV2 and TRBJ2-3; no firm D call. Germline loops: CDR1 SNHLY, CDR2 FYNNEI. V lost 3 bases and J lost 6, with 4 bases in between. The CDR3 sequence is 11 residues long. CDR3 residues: CASSDEDTQYF. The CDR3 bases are TGTGCCAGCAGTGACGAGGATACGCAGTATTTT.

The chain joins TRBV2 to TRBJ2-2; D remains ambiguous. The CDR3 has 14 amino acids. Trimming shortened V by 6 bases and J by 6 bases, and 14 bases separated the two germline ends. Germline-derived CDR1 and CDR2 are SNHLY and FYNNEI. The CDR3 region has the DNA TGTGCCAGCAGGGGAAGGCCCCAGGCCGGGGAGCTGTTTTTT. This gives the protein CASRGRPQAGELFF.

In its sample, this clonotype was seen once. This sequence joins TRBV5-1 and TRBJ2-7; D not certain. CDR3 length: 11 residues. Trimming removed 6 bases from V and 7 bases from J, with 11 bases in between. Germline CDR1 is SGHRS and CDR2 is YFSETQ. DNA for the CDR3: TGCGCCAGCATGGGCTCGAGTGAGCAGTACTTC. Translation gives CASMGSSEQYF. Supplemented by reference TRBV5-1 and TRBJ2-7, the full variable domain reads KAGVTQTPRYLIKTRGQQVTLSCSPISGHRSVSWYQQTPGQGLQFLFEYFSETQRNKGNFPGRFSGRQFSNSRSEMNVSTLELGDSALYLCASMGSSEQYFGPGTRLTVT.

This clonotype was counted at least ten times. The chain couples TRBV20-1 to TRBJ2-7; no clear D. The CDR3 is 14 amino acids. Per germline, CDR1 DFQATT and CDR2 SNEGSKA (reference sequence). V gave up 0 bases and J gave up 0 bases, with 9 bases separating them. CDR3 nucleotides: TGCAGTGCTAGAGATCAGGCTACCTCCTACGAGCAGTACTTC. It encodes CSARDQATSYEQYF.

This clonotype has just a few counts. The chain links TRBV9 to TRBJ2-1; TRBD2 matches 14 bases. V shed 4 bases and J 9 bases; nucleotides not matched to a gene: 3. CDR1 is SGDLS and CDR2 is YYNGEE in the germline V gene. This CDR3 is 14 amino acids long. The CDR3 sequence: CASSTGTSGGEQFF. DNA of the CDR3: TGTGCCAGCAGCACCGGGACTAGCGGGGGTGAGCAGTTCTTC.

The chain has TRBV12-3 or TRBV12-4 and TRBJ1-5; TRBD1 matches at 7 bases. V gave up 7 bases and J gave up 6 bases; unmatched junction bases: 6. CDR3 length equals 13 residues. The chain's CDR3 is CASMGQGVQPQHF. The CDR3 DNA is TGTGCCAGCATGGGGCAGGGGGTTCAGCCCCAGCATTTT.

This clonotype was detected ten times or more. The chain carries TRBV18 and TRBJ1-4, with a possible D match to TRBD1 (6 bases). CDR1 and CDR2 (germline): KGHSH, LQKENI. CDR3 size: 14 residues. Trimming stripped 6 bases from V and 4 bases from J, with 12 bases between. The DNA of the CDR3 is TGTGCCAGCTCGCTGGCGGACAGTAATGAAAAACTGTTTTTT. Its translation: CASSLADSNEKLFF. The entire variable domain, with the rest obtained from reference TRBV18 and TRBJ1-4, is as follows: NAGVMQNPRHLVRRRGQEARLRCSPMKGHSHVYWYRQLPEEGLKFMVYLQKENIIDESGMPKERFSAEFPKEGPSILRIQQVVRGDSAAYFCASSLADSNEKLFFGSGTQLSVL.

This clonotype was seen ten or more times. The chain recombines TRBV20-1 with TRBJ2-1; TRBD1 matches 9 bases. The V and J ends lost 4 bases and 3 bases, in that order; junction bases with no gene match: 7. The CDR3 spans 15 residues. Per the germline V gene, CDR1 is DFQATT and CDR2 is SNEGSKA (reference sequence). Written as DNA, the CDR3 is TGCAGTGCTACGGATCCGGGACAGGGCTACAATGAGCAGTTCTTC. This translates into CSATDPGQGYNEQFF.

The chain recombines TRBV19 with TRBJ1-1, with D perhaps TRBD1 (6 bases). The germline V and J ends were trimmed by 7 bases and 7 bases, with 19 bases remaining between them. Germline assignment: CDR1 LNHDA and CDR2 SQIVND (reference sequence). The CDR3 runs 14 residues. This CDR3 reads CASNTQGERIEAFF. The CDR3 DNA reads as TGTGCCAGTAACACACAGGGAGAACGCATTGAAGCTTTCTTT.

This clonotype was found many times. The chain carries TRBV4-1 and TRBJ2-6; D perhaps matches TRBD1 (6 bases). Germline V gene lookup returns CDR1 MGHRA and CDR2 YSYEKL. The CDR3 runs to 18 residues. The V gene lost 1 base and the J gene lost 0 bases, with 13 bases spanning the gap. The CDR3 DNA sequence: TGCGCCAGCAGCCAAGGGACAGCACTTAGCTCTGGGGCCAACGTCCTGACTTTC. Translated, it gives CASSQGTALSSGANVLTF.

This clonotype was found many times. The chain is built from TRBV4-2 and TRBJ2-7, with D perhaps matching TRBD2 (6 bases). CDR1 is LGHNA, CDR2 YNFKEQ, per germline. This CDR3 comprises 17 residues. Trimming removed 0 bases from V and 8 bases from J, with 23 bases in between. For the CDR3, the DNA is TGTGCCAGCAGCCAAGAGTGGCCGAGACTAGGGACTCCCAAGCAGTACTTC. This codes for CASSQEWPRLGTPKQYF.

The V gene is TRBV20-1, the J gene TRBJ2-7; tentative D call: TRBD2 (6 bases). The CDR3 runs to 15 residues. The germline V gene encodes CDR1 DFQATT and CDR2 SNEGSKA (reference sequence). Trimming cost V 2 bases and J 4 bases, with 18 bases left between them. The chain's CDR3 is CSARLLGEAGYEQYF. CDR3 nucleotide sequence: TGCAGTGCTAGATTGCTGGGAGAGGCGGGGTACGAGCAGTACTTC.

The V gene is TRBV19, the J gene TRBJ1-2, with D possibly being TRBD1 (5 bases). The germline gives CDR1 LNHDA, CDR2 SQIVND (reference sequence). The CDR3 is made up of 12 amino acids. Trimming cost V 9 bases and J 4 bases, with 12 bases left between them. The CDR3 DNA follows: TGTGCCAGCGCCGGGACTCGCTATGGCTACACCTTC. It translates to CASAGTRYGYTF.

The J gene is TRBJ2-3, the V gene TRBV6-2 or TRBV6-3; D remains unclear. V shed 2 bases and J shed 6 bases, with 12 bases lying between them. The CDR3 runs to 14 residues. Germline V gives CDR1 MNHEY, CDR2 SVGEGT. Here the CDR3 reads CASSYVGSMDTQYF. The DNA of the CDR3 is TGTGCCAGCAGTTACGTCGGTAGCATGGATACGCAGTATTTT.

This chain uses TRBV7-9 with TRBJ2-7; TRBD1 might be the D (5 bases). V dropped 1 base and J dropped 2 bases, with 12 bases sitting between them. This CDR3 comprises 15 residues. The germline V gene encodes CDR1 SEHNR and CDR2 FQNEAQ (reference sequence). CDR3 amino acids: CASSLDVQGPYEQYF. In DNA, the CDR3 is TGTGCCAGCAGCTTAGACGTCCAGGGCCCCTACGAGCAGTACTTC. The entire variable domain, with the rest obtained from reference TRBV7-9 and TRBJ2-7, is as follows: DTGVSQNPRHKITKRGQNVTFRCDPISEHNRLYWYRQTLGQGPEFLTYFQNEAQLEKSRLLSDRFSAERPKGSFSTLEIQRTEQGDSAMYLCASSLDVQGPYEQYFGPGTRLTVT.

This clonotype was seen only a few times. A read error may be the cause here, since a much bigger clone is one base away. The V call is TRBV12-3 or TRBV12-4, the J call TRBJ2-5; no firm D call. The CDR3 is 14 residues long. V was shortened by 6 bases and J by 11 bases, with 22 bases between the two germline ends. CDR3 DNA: TGTGCCAGCAGCGTTCTGGGCGAACAGTTTGGGCAGTACTTC. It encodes CASSVLGEQFGQYF.

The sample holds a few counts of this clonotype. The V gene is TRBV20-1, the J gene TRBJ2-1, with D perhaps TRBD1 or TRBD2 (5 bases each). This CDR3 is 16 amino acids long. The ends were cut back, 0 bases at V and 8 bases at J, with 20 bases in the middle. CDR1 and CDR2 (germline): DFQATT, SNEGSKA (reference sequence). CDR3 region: CSARDVGGPRDDEQFF. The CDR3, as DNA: TGCAGTGCTAGAGATGTTGGGGGACCCCGAGATGATGAGCAGTTCTTC.

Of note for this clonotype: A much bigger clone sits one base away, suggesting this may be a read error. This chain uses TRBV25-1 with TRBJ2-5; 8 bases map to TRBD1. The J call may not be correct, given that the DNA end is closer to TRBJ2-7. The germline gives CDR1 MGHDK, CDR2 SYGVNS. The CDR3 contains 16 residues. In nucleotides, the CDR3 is TGTGCCAGCAGGCCCTCTCCGGGACAGGCCTCCCACGAGCAGTACTTC. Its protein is CASRPSPGQASHEQYF.

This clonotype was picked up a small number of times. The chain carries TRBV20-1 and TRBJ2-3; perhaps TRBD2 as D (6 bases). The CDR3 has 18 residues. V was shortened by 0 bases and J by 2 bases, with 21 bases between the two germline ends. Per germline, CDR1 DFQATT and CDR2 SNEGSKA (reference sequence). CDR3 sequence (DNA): TGCAGTGCTAGAGACCCCGGTGGCGGGAATTACGACACAGATACGCAGTATTTT. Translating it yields CSARDPGGGNYDTDTQYF.

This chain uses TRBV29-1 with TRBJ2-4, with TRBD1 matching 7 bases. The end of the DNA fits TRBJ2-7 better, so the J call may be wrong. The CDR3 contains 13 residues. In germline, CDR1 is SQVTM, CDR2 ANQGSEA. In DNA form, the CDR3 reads TGCAGCGTTGTAAGGGACAGCTCCTACGAGCAGTACTTC. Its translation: CSVVRDSSYEQYF.

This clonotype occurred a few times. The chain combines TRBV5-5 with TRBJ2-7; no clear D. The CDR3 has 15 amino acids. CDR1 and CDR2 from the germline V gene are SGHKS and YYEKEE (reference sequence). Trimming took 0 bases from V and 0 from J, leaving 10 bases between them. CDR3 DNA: TGTGCCAGCAGCTTGGGGCAGGCGAGCTCCTACGAGCAGTACTTC. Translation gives CASSLGQASSYEQYF.

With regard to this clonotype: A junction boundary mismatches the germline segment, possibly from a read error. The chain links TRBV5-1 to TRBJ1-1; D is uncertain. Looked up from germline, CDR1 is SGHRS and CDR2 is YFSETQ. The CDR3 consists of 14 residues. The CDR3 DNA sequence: TGCGCCAGCAACTTGGGATCGTCGAACGCTGAAGCTTTCTTT. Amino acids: CASNLGSSNAEAFF.

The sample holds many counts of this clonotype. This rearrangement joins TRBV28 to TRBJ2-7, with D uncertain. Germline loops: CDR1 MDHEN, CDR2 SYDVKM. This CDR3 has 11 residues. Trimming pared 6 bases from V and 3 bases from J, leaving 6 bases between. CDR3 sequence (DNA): TGTGCCAGCAGATCGGGCTACGAGCAGTACTTC. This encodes CASRSGYEQYF.

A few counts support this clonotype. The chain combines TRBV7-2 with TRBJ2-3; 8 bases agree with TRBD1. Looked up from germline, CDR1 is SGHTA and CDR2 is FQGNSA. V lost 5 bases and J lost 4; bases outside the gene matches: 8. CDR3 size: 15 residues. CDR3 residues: CASSPTTGDADTQYF. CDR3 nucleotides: TGTGCCAGCAGCCCCACGACAGGGGACGCAGATACGCAGTATTTT.